This is a list of T cell receptor beta chains from one sample in a study of cytomegalovirus exposure and HLA in healthy donors. Sequencing used immunoSEQ multiplex PCR; TCRdb keeps in-frame clones, though not all of them. The sample shows 100,000 to 150,000 clones, 80% of them seen only once. The sequenced sample consisted of PBMCs. These receptors were taken from a man aged 35-49 years in good health and CMV-seronegative. Both conserved end residues are part of each CDR3. The D gene is left open where the match is weak. Not all rows give a size; the values are once, few, many and, for expanded clones, a class.

CASSLGTGADSTNEKLFF,TGTGCCAGCAGCTTAGGGACAGGGGCCGACTCAACTAATGAAAAACTGTTTTTT,TRBJ1-4,-,TRBV7-9,TRBD1
CASSLAGGLSSYNEQFF,TGTGCCAGCAGCTTAGCCGGGGGGCTGAGCTCCTACAATGAGCAGTTCTTC,TRBJ2-1,-,TRBV7-2,-
CASSGQGRTGEAFF,TGTGCCAGTAGTGGACAGGGGCGAACAGGGGAAGCTTTCTTT,TRBJ1-1,-,TRBV19,TRBD1
CASSPPGSGGADTQYF,TGCGCCAGCAGCCCCCCGGGGAGCGGGGGAGCAGATACGCAGTATTTT,TRBJ2-3,-,TRBV5-1,TRBD2
CASSVSSASYNEQFF,TGTGCCAGCAGCGTGTCTAGCGCATCTTACAATGAGCAGTTCTTC,TRBJ2-1,once,TRBV9,-
CASSSSSGGVVTQYF,TGTGCCAGCAGCTCGAGTAGCGGGGGGGTCGTCACGCAGTATTTT,TRBJ2-3,-,TRBV7-2,TRBD2
CACRGGATNEKLFF,TGTGCCTGTAGGGGGGGCGCAACTAATGAAAAACTGTTTTTT,TRBJ1-4,-,TRBV30,-
CASSLFGGGGEEETQYF,TGTGCCAGCAGTTTATTTGGTGGAGGGGGGGAAGAGGAGACCCAGTACTTC,TRBJ2-5,-,TRBV28,-
CASTLGRGQNEKLFF,TGTGCCAGTACCCTAGGTCGAGGACAGAATGAAAAACTGTTTTTT,TRBJ1-4,-,TRBV19,-
CASSLAVVGQETQYF,TGTGCCAGCAGCTTGGCGGTAGTTGGCCAAGAGACCCAGTACTTC,TRBJ2-5,-,TRBV5-4,-
CASSLSSGNYNEQFF,TGTGCCAGCAGCTTATCCAGCGGGAATTACAATGAGCAGTTCTTC,TRBJ2-1,-,TRBV5-8,TRBD2
CASSIGFGNTEAFF,TGTGCCAGTAGTATTGGTTTCGGGAACACTGAAGCTTTCTTT,TRBJ1-1,-,TRBV19,-
CSVEGQLYNEQFF,TGCAGCGTTGAGGGACAGCTATACAATGAGCAGTTCTTC,TRBJ2-1,-,TRBV29-1,TRBD1
CASSRTATLNTEAFF,TGTGCCAGCAGCCGGACAGCTACTCTGAACACTGAAGCTTTCTTT,TRBJ1-1,once,TRBV7-2,-
CASSLRGSYEQYF,TGTGCCAGCAGCTTGAGGGGCTCCTACGAGCAGTACTTC,TRBJ2-7,-,TRBV5-4,-
CASSLSGQFNQPQHF,TGCGCCAGCAGCTTATCCGGACAGTTCAATCAGCCCCAGCATTTT,TRBJ1-5,-,TRBV5-1,-
CASSRYRAAYNEQFF,TGTGCCAGCAGCCGGTACAGGGCCGCCTACAATGAGCAGTTCTTC,TRBJ2-1,-,TRBV5-6,-
CASSIPGQPYEQYF,TGTGCCAGCAGTATACCGGGACAGCCCTACGAGCAGTACTTC,TRBJ2-7,-,TRBV2,TRBD1
CASSLPGEHYGYTF,TGTGCCAGCAGTTTACCAGGGGAGCACTATGGCTACACCTTC,TRBJ1-2,-,TRBV28,-
CASSENRDGQPQHF,TGTGCCAGCAGTGAAAACAGGGACGGACAGCCCCAGCATTTT,TRBJ1-5,-,TRBV25-1,-
CASSAGTDLLELFF,TGTGCCAGCAGCGCCGGGACAGATCTTCTGGAGCTGTTTTTT,TRBJ2-2,-,TRBV6-1,TRBD1
CASSINRDGEQFF,TGTGCCAGCAGTATAAACAGGGACGGAGAGCAGTTCTTC,TRBJ2-1,-,TRBV6-4,-
CASSPLQGGSYNEQFF,TGTGCCAGCTCACCGCTACAGGGGGGCTCCTACAATGAGCAGTTCTTC,TRBJ2-1,-,TRBV18,TRBD1
CASSQPTDRRSSYEQYF,TGCGCCAGCAGCCAGCCCACGGACAGGAGAAGCTCCTACGAGCAGTACTTC,TRBJ2-7,few,TRBV4-1,TRBD1